This T cell receptor (beta chain) was recorded in a study of cytomegalovirus exposure and HLA in healthy donors. Study observations and caveats: Usually a TCR sequence was rare, but some public TCRs were found in many donors.

Trimming cost V 4 bases and J 2 bases; bases outside gene matches: 9. Germline CDR1 is SGHNT and CDR2 is YYREEE (reference sequence). This CDR3 region has 18 residues. About this clone itself: Its antigen is not identified.

Assay used: immunoSEQ multiplex PCR; TCRdb lists only in-frame clones, some missing. The sample holds around 260,000 clones, 80% to 95% seen once. Source material: PBMCs. The chain has TRBV5-4 and TRBJ2-7; 16 bases fit TRBD2. The receptor's source is a woman aged 25 to 39 in good health and CMV-seronegative. DNA of the CDR3: TGTGCCAGCAGCGTGGGGGGACTAGCGGGAGGGAGGCCCTACGAGCAGTACTTC. It yields the protein CASSVGGLAGGRPYEQYF. Full variable domain (missing parts from reference TRBV5-4 and TRBJ2-7): ETGVTQSPTHLIKTRGQQVTLRCSSQSGHNTVSWYQQALGQGPQFIFQYYREEENGRGNFPPRFSGLQFPNYSSELNVNALELDDSALYLCASSVGGLAGGRPYEQYFGPGTRLTVT.